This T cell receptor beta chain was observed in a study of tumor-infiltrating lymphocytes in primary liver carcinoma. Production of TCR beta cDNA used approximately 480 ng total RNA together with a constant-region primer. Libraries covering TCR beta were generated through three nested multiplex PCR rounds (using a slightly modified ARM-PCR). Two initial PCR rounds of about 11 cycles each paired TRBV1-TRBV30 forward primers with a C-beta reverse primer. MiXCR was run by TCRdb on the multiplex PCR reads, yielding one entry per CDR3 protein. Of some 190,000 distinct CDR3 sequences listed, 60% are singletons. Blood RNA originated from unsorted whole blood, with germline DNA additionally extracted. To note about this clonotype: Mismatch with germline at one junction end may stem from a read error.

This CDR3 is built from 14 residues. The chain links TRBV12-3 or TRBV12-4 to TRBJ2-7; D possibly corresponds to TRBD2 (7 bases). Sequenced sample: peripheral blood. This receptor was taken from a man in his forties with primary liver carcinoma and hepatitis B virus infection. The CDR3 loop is CTSRLGGPSYEQYF. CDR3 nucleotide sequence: TGTACCAGCAGATTGGGGGGGCCCTCCTACGAGCAGTACTTC.